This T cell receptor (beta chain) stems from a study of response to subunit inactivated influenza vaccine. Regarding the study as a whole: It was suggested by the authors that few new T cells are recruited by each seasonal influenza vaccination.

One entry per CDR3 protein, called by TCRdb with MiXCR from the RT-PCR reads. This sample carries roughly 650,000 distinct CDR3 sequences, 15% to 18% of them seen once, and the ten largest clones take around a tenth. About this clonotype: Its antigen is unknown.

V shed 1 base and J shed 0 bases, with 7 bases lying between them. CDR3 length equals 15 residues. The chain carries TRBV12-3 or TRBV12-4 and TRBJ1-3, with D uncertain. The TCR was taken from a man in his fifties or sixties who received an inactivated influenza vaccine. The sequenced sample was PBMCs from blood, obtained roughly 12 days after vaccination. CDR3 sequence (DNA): TGTGCCAGCAGTTTAGTACAGAGCTCTGGAAACACCATATATTTT. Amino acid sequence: CASSLVQSSGNTIYF.